The subject of this entry is one TCR beta chain. From blood CD8+ and CD4+ T cells, the TCR beta chain was sequenced. It was treatment-naive patients with stable or active relapsing-remitting disease who made up the multiple sclerosis controls. FACS enriched CD8+ TEMRA cells, while bulk CD8+ and CD4+ were negatively isolated. Random hexamers were used to reverse transcribe 0.5 to 1 ug of RNA. Amplification of TCR beta CDR3 was carried out by immunoSEQ multiplex PCR, which covered 54 Vbeta and 13 Jbeta segments. TCRdb re-analysed the immunoSEQ multiplex PCR reads in MiXCR, keeping a single row per CDR3 protein. The sample shows about 180,000 distinct CDR3 sequences, approximately 95% of them seen only once. This specimen comes from a study of CD8 T cells in Susac syndrome. The J segment lost 3 bases and the V segment lost 5 bases, leaving 12 bases of the junction unmatched. This CDR3 contains 16 residues. Germline loops: CDR1 MDHEN, CDR2 SYDVKM.

V is TRBV28 and J is TRBJ1-2; 7 nucleotides match TRBD1. This receptor was taken from a human donor with multiple sclerosis. The sample comprised CD8+ T cells from PBMCs. Here the CDR3 DNA reads TGTGCCAGCAGTCTCCCCGGACAGGTCCCAGACTATGGCTACACCTTC. Translation: CASSLPGQVPDYGYTF.